The text below deals with one T cell receptor beta chain. This sample is part of a study of technical replicates of blood from a handful of donors. Assay used: immunoSEQ multiplex PCR; TCRdb lists only in-frame clones, some missing. This table has 95,000 or so clones, roughly 95% appearing once. The CDR3 is made up of 13 amino acids. The ends lost 9 bases at V and 9 bases at J; junction bases unmatched: 8. Germline V gene lookup returns CDR1 MNHEY and CDR2 SVGAGI. Sample: T cells isolated from PBMCs. The rearrangement joins TRBV6-5 to TRBJ2-4; TRBD1 aligns across 10 bases. The receptor comes from a human donor in good health. CDR3 DNA: TGTGCCAGTGGGACAGGGGAGGGGAGCATTCAGTACTTC. It yields the protein CASGTGEGSIQYF.